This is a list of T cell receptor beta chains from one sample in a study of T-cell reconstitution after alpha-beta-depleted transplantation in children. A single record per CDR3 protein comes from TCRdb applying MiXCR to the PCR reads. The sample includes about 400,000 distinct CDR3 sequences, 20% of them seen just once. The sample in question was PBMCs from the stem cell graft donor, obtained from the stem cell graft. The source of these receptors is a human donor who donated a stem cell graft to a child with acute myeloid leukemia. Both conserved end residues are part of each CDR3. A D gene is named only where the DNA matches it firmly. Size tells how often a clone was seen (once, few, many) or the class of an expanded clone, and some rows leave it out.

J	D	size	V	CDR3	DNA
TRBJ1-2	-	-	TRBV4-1	CASSQVGGIATF	TGCGCCAGCAGCCAAGTTGGGGGAATCGCCACCTTC
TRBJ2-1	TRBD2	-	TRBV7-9	CASSAERENEQFF	TGTGCCAGCTCGGCGGAGCGGGAGAATGAGCAGTTCTTC
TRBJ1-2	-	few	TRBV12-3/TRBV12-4	CASSFVAGFYGYTF	TGTGCCAGCAGTTTTGTGGCAGGGTTTTATGGCTACACCTTC
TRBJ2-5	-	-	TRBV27	CASSIRGEGAQYF	TGTGCCAGCAGCATCCGGGGAGAAGGGGCCCAGTACTTC
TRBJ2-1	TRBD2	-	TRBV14	CASSQLTSRYEQFF	TGTGCCAGCAGCCAGTTGACTAGCAGATATGAGCAGTTCTTC
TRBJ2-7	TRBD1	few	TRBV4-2	CASSQESFGQGVSYEQYF	TGTGCCAGCAGCCAAGAATCATTTGGGCAGGGGGTTTCCTACGAGCAGTACTTC
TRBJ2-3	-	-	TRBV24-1	CATSEAPGLPGTDTQYF	TGTGCCACCAGTGAAGCCCCGGGACTGCCGGGGACAGATACGCAGTATTTT
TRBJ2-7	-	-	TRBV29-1	CSATTENYEQYF	TGCAGCGCGACGACAGAAAACTACGAGCAGTACTTC
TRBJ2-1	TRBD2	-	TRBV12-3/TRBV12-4	CASSPGGRARDEQFF	TGTGCCAGCAGTCCGGGCGGGAGGGCCAGGGATGAGCAGTTCTTC
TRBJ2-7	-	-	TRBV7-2	CASSKRPYSIGYEQYF	TGTGCCAGCAGCAAGCGACCCTATTCGATCGGCTACGAGCAGTACTTC
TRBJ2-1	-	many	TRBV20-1	CSARDRGARRYNEQFF	TGCAGTGCTAGAGATCGGGGGGCCAGAAGGTACAATGAGCAGTTCTTC
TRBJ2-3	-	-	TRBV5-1	CASSEDRSTGSTDTQYF	TGCGCCAGCAGCGAGGACAGAAGCACGGGAAGCACAGATACGCAGTATTTT
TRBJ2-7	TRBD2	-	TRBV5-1	CASSQTSGMINEQYF	TGCGCCAGCAGCCAAACTAGCGGGATGATCAACGAGCAGTACTTC
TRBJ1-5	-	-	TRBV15	CATSRGRGGVKNQPQHF	TGTGCCACCAGCAGAGGACGAGGCGGGGTTAAGAATCAGCCCCAGCATTTT
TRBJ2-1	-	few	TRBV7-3	CASSRRGGDNEQFF	TGTGCCAGCAGCCGGAGGGGTGGGGACAATGAGCAGTTCTTC
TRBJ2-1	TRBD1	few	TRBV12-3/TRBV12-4	CASSWGQGAVDEQFF	TGTGCCAGCAGTTGGGGACAGGGGGCAGTAGATGAGCAGTTCTTC
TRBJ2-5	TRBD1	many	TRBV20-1	CSARDSGQGAWEGRETQYF	TGCAGTGCTAGAGATTCGGGACAGGGGGCGTGGGAGGGCCGGGAGACCCAGTACTTC
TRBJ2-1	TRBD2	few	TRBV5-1	CASSPEGLAVYNEQFF	TGCGCCAGCAGCCCGGAGGGACTAGCGGTTTACAATGAGCAGTTCTTC
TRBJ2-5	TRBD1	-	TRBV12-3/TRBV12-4	CASSQKGQGGETQYF	TGTGCCAGCAGTCAAAAAGGACAGGGCGGAGAGACCCAGTACTTC
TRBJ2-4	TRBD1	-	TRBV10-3	CAISERQGADIQYF	TGTGCCATCAGTGAAAGGCAGGGGGCCGACATTCAGTACTTC
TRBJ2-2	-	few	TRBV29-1	CSVGGTNKNTGELFF	TGCAGCGTTGGGGGGACAAACAAAAACACCGGGGAGCTGTTTTTT
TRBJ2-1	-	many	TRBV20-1	CSADGVLDEQFF	TGCAGTGCTGACGGGGTTTTGGATGAGCAGTTCTTC
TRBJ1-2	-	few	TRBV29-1	CSVESGDDYGYTF	TGCAGCGTTGAATCTGGGGACGACTATGGCTACACCTTC
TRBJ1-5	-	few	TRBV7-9	CASSLSAEPQHF	TGTGCCAGCAGCTTATCGGCGGAGCCCCAGCATTTT
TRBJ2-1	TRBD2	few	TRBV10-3	CAISETRYSGREPYNEQFF	TGTGCCATCAGTGAGACCCGCTATAGCGGGAGGGAGCCCTACAATGAGCAGTTCTTC
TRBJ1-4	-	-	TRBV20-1	CSARGMGESVEKLFF	TGCAGTGCTAGAGGAATGGGGGAGAGTGTTGAAAAACTGTTTTTT
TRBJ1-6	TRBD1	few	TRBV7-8	CASSEDRDSPLHF	TGTGCCAGCAGCGAGGACAGGGATTCACCCCTCCACTTT
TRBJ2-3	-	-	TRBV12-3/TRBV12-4	CASSFTRDTQYF	TGTGCCAGCAGTTTCACCAGAGATACGCAGTATTTT
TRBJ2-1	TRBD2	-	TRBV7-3	CASSLWGGSYNEQFF	TGTGCCAGCAGCTTGTGGGGGGGCTCCTACAATGAGCAGTTCTTC
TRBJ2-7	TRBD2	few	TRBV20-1	CSAKLAGVHEQYF	TGCAGTGCAAAACTAGCGGGAGTCCACGAGCAGTACTTC
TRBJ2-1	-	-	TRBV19	CASSIKREREQFF	TGTGCCAGTAGTATCAAGAGGGAGCGTGAGCAGTTCTTC
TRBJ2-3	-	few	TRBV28	CAGQGRADPAPRQYF	TGTGCCGGCCAGGGACGAGCGGACCCAGCTCCTCGGCAGTATTTT
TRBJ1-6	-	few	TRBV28	CASSLLYSPLHF	TGTGCCAGCAGTCTGTTGTATTCACCCCTCCACTTT
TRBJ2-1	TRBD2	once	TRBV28	CASSLAGVGAYNEQFF	TGTGCCAGCAGTTTAGCGGGAGTAGGCGCCTACAATGAGCAGTTCTTC
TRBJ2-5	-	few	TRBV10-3	CAISDWSGDETQYF	TGTGCCATCAGTGATTGGTCAGGGGATGAAACCCAGTACTTC
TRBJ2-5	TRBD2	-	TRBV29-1	CSVTSGGTQYF	TGCAGCGTTACCTCGGGGGGGACCCAGTACTTC
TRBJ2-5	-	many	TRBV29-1	CSVEDKETQYF	TGCAGCGTTGAGGACAAAGAGACCCAGTACTTC
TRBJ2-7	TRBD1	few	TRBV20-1	CSARAGTGYSYEQYF	TGCAGTGCTAGAGCAGGGACAGGATATTCCTACGAGCAGTACTTC
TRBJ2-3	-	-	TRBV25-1	CASSADTGSTDTQYF	TGTGCCAGCAGTGCTGATACAGGGAGCACAGATACGCAGTATTTT
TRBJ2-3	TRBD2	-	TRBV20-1	CSAPGTSGRTTDTQYF	TGCAGTGCGCCGGGGACTAGCGGGAGGACCACAGATACGCAGTATTTT
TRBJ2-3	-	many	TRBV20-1	CAVGRADTQYF	TGCGCTGTGGGTAGAGCCGATACGCAGTATTTT
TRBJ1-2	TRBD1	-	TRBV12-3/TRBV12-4	CASSLTGGRGYTF	TGTGCCAGCAGTTTAACAGGGGGGAGAGGCTACACCTTC
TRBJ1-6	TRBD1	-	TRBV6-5	CASSSAGTGDSPLHF	TGTGCCAGCAGTTCTGCCGGGACAGGAGATTCACCCCTCCACTTT
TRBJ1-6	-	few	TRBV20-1	CSARDPLEGLNSPLHF	TGCAGTGCTAGAGACCCCCTCGAGGGGTTGAATTCACCCCTCCACTTT
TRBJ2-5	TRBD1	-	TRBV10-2	CASSESRTGRETQYF	TGCGCCAGCAGTGAGTCGAGGACAGGGAGGGAGACCCAGTACTTC
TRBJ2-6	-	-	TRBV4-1	CASSQPRDLNVLTF	TGCGCCAGCAGCCAACCCCGGGACCTCAACGTCCTGACTTTC
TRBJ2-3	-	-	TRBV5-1	CASSLAADRDTQYF	TGCGCCAGCAGCTTAGCAGCGGATCGAGATACGCAGTATTTT